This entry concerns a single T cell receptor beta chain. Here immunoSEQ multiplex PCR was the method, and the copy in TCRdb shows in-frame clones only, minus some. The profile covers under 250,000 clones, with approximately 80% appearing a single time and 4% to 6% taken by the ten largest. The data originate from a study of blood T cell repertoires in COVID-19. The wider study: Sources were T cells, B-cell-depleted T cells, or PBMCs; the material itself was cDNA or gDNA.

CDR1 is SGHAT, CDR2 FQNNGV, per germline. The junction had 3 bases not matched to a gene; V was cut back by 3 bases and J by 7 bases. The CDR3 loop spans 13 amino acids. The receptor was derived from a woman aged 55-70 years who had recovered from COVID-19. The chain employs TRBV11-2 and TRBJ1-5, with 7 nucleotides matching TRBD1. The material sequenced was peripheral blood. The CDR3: CASSLTGNQPQHF. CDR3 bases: TGTGCCAGCAGCTTGACAGGGAACCAGCCCCAGCATTTT.